A single sample gave rise to the 17 T cell receptor beta chains below, sequenced in a study of control samples from healthy donors and cancer patients (dated by TCRdb to 2018 to 2021). The method was the immunoSEQ multiplex PCR assay. Sourced from immuneACCESS, this table was stored by TCRdb with only in-frame sequences that have V and J called. A share of the clones is absent; for the studies checked, an unresolved V gene accounts for under half, and the remainder has no known explanation. The sample yields 35,000 to 50,000 clones; around 94% were counted once. Clones ranked in the top ten supply roughly 25% of the sample. Sequenced: blood. The receptors stem from a man aged 55 to 69 in good health.

The V gene is TRBV27, the J gene TRBJ2-7, with D tentatively TRBD1 (5 bases). The germline CDR1 and CDR2 sequences are MNHEY and SMNVEV (reference sequence). V lost 8 bases and J lost 6, with 14 bases in between. The CDR3 length is 12 residues. The CDR3 coding sequence is TGTGCCAGCTGGGCAGGGTGGGGCGAGCAGTACTTC. Translating it yields CASWAGWGEQYF.

The CDR3, as DNA: TGTGCCAGCAGTTTAGGATTAGCCAAAAACATTCAGTACTTC. Translating it yields CASSLGLAKNIQYF. V is TRBV27 and J is TRBJ2-4; unclear D gene. The CDR3 runs to 14 residues. V was cut by 2 bases and J by 0 bases, with 5 bases left in between. Germline values: CDR1 MNHEY, CDR2 SMNVEV (reference sequence).

This sequence joins TRBV27 and TRBJ2-7, with 10 positions matching TRBD1. Unmatched junction bases numbered 10, after V lost 7 bases and J lost 4 bases. The CDR3 is 15 residues long. Germline V gene data show CDR1 as MNHEY and CDR2 as SMNVEV (reference sequence). Here the CDR3 DNA reads TGTGCCAGCACCCCGTACGGGACAGGGGTTTACGAGCAGTACTTC. It specifies CASTPYGTGVYEQYF.

The chain has TRBV25-1 and TRBJ1-6, with 9 bases identical to TRBD1. There are 12 residues in the CDR3. The junction had 4 bases not matched to a gene; V was cut back by 10 bases and J by 9 bases. CDR1 MGHDK and CDR2 SYGVNS come from the germline V gene. Here the CDR3 DNA reads TGTGCCACCAAGACAGGGGGTTCACCCCTCCACTTT. This codes for CATKTGGSPLHF.

This clone was detected once. V is TRBV11-3 and J is TRBJ2-2; 8 nucleotides line up with TRBD2. CDR3 length: 18 amino acids. The junction had 8 bases not matched to a gene; V was cut back by 2 bases and J by 0 bases. From germline, CDR1 is SGHNT and CDR2 YENEEA. The CDR3 is CASSLILGLAPNTGELFF. The CDR3 DNA follows: TGTGCCAGCAGCTTAATTTTAGGACTAGCTCCGAACACCGGGGAGCTGTTTTTT.

CDR3 loop: CASSGSTDTQYF. The CDR3 coding sequence is TGTGCCAGCAGCGGGTCCACAGATACGCAGTATTTT. This chain connects TRBV7-3 to TRBJ2-3; D unclear. The CDR3 runs 12 residues. Germline V gene data show CDR1 as SGHTA and CDR2 as FQGTGA. Trimming shortened V by 5 bases and J by 2 bases, and 5 bases separated the two germline ends.

The J gene is TRBJ2-5, the V gene TRBV7-9; a weak D match, TRBD2 (5 bases). Deletions cut 5 bases from V and 6 bases from J, with 16 bases between. Germline CDR1 SEHNR, CDR2 FQNEAQ (reference sequence). The CDR3 loop spans 14 amino acids. The CDR3 loop is CASSRAEVLKTQYF. The CDR3 region has the DNA TGTGCCAGCAGCCGGGCGGAGGTTTTGAAGACCCAGTACTTC.

The J gene is TRBJ1-5, the V gene TRBV28; unclear D gene. CDR3 length equals 14 residues. CDR1 and CDR2 (germline): MDHEN, SYDVKM. V was clipped by 3 bases and J by 11 bases, with 17 bases between them. The CDR3 protein is CASSFPVPPMAQHF. CDR3 bases: TGTGCCAGCAGTTTCCCCGTACCTCCGATGGCCCAGCATTTT. The full variable domain, in which reference TRBV28 and TRBJ1-5 provide the parts outside the CDR3, is DVKVTQSSRYLVKRTGEKVFLECVQDMDHENMFWYRQDPGLGLRLIYFSYDVKMKEKGDIPEGYSVSREKKERFSLILESASTNQTSMYLCASSFPVPPMAQHFGDGTRLSIL.

This sequence joins TRBV19 and TRBJ2-1, with a weak D call TRBD2 (6 bases). Trimming cost V 6 bases and J 0 bases, with 12 bases left between them. Germline-derived CDR1 and CDR2 are LNHDA and SQIVND (reference sequence). This CDR3 spans 15 amino acids. The CDR3 region is CASSGRDRSYNEQFF. CDR3 nucleotide sequence: TGTGCCAGTAGCGGGCGGGACCGCTCCTACAATGAGCAGTTCTTC. The full variable domain, with the rest looked up from reference TRBV19 and TRBJ2-1, is DGGITQSPKYLFRKEGQNVTLSCEQNLNHDAMYWYRQDPGQGLRLIYYSQIVNDFQKGDIAEGYSVSREKKESFPLTVTSAQKNPTAFYLCASSGRDRSYNEQFFGPGTRLTVL.

Regarding this clone: The same CDR3 also results from other DNA sequences found in this sample. This chain connects TRBV19 to TRBJ1-5; D perhaps matches TRBD1 (5 bases). Trimming shortened V by 3 bases and J by 2 bases, and 14 bases separated the two germline ends. This CDR3 contains 16 residues. The germline V gene has CDR1 LNHDA and CDR2 SQIVND (reference sequence). The CDR3 bases are TGTGCCAGTAGTATTAGGGGAAAGGGAGGCAATCAGCCCCAGCATTTT. Translated, it gives CASSIRGKGGNQPQHF. Drawing the rest from reference TRBV19 and TRBJ1-5, the complete variable domain is DGGITQSPKYLFRKEGQNVTLSCEQNLNHDAMYWYRQDPGQGLRLIYYSQIVNDFQKGDIAEGYSVSREKKESFPLTVTSAQKNPTAFYLCASSIRGKGGNQPQHFGDGTRLSIL.

The rearrangement joins TRBV2 to TRBJ2-2; 9 bases are shared with TRBD1. The CDR3 has 15 amino acids. The J segment lost 6 bases and the V segment lost 6 bases, leaving 8 bases of the junction unmatched. Germline V lookup: CDR1 SNHLY, CDR2 FYNNEI. The DNA of the CDR3 is TGTGCCAGCAGCCCAGGGGACAGGGAGGCCGGGGAGCTGTTTTTT. Protein: CASSPGDREAGELFF.

This chain links TRBV18 with TRBJ2-3, with D unclear. V was shortened by 4 bases and J by 0 bases, with 5 bases between the two germline ends. This CDR3 contains 13 residues. CDR1 is KGHSH, CDR2 LQKENI, per germline. CDR3 nucleotide sequence: TGTGCCAGCTCACTGGGGAGCACAGATACGCAGTATTTT. Translating it yields CASSLGSTDTQYF. The full variable domain, in which reference TRBV18 and TRBJ2-3 provide the parts outside the CDR3, is NAGVMQNPRHLVRRRGQEARLRCSPMKGHSHVYWYRQLPEEGLKFMVYLQKENIIDESGMPKERFSAEFPKEGPSILRIQQVVRGDSAAYFCASSLGSTDTQYFGPGTRLTVL.

The CDR3 reads CASSPTVTSYEQYF. For the CDR3, the DNA is TGTGCCAGCTCACCTACTGTCACGTCCTACGAGCAGTACTTC. This chain connects TRBV18 to TRBJ2-7; D ambiguous. Trimming took off 3 bases at V and 1 base at J, with 10 bases between the two ends. CDR3 length equals 14 residues. Germline CDR1 KGHSH, CDR2 LQKENI.

The chain uses TRBV6-5 and TRBJ2-5; TRBD2 matches 15 bases. The CDR3 totals 15 residues. Germline V CDR1 and CDR2: MNHEY, SVGAGI. V lost 5 bases to trimming and J lost 5 bases; unmatched junction nucleotides: 3. CDR3 DNA: TGTGCCAGCAGTCCCGGGACTAGCGGGAGGGAGACCCAGTACTTC. Translated: CASSPGTSGRETQYF.

The chain couples TRBV19 to TRBJ2-7; 9 bases map to TRBD1. The CDR3 sequence is 14 residues long. CDR1 is LNHDA, CDR2 SQIVND, per germline (reference sequence). V was clipped by 5 bases and J by 5 bases; unmatched bases: 7. CDR3 in DNA: TGTGCCAGTAGTTTTTCCGGGACAGGGAACGAGCAGTACTTC. Protein sequence: CASSFSGTGNEQYF.

The chain carries TRBV6-6 and TRBJ1-5, with TRBD1 as a possible D gene (5 bases). Germline loops: CDR1 MNHNY, CDR2 SVGAGI (reference sequence). The CDR3 is made up of 14 amino acids. V was cut by 8 bases and J by 1 base, with 12 bases left in between. The DNA of the CDR3 is TGTGCCAGCGTCCAGGGATGGAGCAATCAGCCCCAGCATTTT. Amino acid sequence: CASVQGWSNQPQHF.

The rearrangement links TRBV18 to TRBJ1-2; D is uncertain. Germline lookup yields CDR1 KGHSH and CDR2 LQKENI. The CDR3 consists of 13 residues. With 0 bases removed from V and 4 bases from J, the gap between germline ends came to 6 bases. The CDR3 is CASSPPGSYGYTF. In DNA, the CDR3 is TGTGCCAGCTCACCACCGGGGTCCTATGGCTACACCTTC.